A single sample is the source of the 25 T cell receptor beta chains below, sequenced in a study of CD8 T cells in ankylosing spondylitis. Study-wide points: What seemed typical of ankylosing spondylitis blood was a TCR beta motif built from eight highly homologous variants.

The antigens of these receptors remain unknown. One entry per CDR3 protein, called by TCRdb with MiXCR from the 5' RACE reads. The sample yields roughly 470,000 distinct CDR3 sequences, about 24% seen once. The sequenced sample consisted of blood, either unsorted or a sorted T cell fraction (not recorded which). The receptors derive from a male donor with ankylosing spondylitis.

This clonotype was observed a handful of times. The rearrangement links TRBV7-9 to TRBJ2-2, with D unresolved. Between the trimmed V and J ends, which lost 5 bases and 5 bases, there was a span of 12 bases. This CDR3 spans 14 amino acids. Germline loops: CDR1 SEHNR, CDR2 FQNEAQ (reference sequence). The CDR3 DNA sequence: TGTGCCAGCAGCGTGGTTGGTGGGACCGGGGAGCTGTTTTTT. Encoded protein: CASSVVGGTGELFF.

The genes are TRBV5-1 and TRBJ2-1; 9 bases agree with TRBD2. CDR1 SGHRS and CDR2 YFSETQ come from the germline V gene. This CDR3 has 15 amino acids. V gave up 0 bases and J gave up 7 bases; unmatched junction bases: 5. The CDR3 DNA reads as TGCGCCAGCAGCTTGGGCGGGACTAGCTCTAATGAGCAGTTCTTC. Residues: CASSLGGTSSNEQFF.

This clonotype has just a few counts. CDR3 sequence (DNA): TGTGCCACCAGTGACCCCACGCGACAGGGCCTCTCCTACAATGAGCAGTTCTTC. Its protein is CATSDPTRQGLSYNEQFF. This chain uses TRBV24-1 with TRBJ2-1; 7 nucleotides line up with TRBD1. The V gene's germline CDR1 is KGHDR and CDR2 SFDVKD. Trimming took 4 bases from V and 0 from J; bases not matched to a gene: 11. This CDR3 has 18 residues.

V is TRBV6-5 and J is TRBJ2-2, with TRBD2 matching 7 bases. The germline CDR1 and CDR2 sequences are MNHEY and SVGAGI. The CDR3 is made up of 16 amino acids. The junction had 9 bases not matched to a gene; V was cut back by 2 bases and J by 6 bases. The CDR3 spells CASSYTYGLDAGELFF. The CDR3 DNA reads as TGTGCCAGCAGTTACACCTATGGACTAGACGCCGGGGAGCTGTTTTTT.

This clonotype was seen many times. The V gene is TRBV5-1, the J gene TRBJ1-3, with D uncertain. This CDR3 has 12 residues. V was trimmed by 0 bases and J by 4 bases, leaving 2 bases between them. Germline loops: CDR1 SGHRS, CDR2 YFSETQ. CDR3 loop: CASSLEGNTIYF. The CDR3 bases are TGCGCCAGCAGCTTGGAGGGAAACACCATATATTTT.

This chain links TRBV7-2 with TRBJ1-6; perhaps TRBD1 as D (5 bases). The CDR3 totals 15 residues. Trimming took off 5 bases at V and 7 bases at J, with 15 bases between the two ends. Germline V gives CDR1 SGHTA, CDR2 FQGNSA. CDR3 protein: CASSPSPGINSPLHF. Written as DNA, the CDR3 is TGTGCCAGCAGCCCCTCCCCAGGGATCAATTCACCCCTCCACTTT.

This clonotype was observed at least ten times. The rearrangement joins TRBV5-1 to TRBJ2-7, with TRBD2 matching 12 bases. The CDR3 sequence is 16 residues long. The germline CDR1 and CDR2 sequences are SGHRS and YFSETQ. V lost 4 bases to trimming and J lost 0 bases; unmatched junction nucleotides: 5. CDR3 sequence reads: CASSAGLAGNSYEQYF. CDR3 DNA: TGCGCCAGCAGCGCAGGACTAGCGGGAAACTCCTACGAGCAGTACTTC.

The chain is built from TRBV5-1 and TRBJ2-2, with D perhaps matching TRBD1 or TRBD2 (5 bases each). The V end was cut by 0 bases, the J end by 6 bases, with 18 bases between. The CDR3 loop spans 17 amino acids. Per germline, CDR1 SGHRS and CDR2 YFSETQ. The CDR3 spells CASSLATLVMGAGELFF. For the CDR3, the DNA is TGCGCCAGCAGCTTGGCTACACTGGTTATGGGGGCCGGGGAGCTGTTTTTT.

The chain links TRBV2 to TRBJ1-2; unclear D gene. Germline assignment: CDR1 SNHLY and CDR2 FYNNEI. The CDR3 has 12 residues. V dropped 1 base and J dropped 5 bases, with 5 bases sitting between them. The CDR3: CASSEGGYGYTF. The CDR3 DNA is TGTGCCAGCAGTGAAGGCGGTTATGGCTACACCTTC. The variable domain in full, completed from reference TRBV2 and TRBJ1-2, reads EPEVTQTPSHQVTQMGQEVILRCVPISNHLYFYWYRQILGQKVEFLVSFYNNEISEKSEIFDDQFSVERPDGSNFTLKIRSTKLEDSAMYFCASSEGGYGYTFGSGTRLTVV.

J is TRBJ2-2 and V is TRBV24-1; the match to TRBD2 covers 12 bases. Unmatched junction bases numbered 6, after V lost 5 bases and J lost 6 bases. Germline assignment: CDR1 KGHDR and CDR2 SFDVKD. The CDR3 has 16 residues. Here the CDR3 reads CATSGSASGRAGELFF. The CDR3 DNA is TGTGCCACCAGTGGTTCGGCTAGCGGGAGGGCCGGGGAGCTGTTTTTT.

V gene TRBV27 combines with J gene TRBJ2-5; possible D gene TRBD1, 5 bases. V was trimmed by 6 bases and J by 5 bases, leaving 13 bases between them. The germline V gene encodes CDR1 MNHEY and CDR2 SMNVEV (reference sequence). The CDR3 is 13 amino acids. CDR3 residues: CASRGLGSETQYF. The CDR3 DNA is TGTGCCAGCAGGGGGCTGGGTTCGGAGACCCAGTACTTC.

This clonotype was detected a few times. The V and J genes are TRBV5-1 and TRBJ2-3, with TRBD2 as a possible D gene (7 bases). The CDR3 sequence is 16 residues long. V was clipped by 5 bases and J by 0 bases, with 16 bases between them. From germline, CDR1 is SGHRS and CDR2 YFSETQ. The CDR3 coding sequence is TGCGCCAGCAGGGAACAGGGACTACCGAGCACAGATACGCAGTATTTT. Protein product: CASREQGLPSTDTQYF.

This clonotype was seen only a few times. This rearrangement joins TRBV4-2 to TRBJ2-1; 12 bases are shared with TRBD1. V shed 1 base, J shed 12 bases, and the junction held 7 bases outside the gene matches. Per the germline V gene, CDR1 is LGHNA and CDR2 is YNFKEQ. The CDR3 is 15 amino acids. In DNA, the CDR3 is TGTGCCAGCAGCCAAGCCCGGGACAGGGGGCAGGGGCAGTTCTTC. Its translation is CASSQARDRGQGQFF.

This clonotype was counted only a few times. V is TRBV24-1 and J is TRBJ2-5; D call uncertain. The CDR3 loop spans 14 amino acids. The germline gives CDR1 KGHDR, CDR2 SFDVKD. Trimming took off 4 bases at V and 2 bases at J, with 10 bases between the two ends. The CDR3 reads CATSDYIKQETQYF. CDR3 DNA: TGTGCCACCAGTGACTATATCAAGCAAGAGACCCAGTACTTC.

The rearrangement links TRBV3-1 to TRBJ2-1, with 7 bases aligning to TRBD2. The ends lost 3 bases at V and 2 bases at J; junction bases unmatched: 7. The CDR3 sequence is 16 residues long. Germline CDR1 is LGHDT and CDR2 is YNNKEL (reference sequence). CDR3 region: CASSHDTSVPYNEQFF. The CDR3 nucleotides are TGTGCCAGCAGCCACGATACTAGCGTACCCTACAATGAGCAGTTCTTC.

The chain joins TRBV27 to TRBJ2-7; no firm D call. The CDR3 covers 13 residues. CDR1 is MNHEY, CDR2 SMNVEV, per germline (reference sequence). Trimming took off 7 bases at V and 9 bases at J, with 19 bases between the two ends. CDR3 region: CASKTLNSSPQYF. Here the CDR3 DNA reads TGTGCCAGCAAAACTCTGAACAGTTCTCCGCAGTACTTC.

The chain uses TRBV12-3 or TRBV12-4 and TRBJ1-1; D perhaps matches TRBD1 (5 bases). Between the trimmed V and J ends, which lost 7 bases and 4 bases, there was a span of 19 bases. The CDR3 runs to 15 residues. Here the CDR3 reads CASTSPGTGGTEAFF. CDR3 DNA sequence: TGTGCCAGCACCTCTCCCGGCACGGGGGGCACTGAAGCTTTCTTT.

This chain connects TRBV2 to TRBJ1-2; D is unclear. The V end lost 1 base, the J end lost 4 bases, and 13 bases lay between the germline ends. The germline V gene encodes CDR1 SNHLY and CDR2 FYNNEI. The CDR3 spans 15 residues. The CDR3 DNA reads TGTGCCAGCAGTGAAGAAAGGGCTTTTGGCTATGGCTACACCTTC. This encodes CASSEERAFGYGYTF. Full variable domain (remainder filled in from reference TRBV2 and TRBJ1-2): EPEVTQTPSHQVTQMGQEVILRCVPISNHLYFYWYRQILGQKVEFLVSFYNNEISEKSEIFDDQFSVERPDGSNFTLKIRSTKLEDSAMYFCASSEERAFGYGYTFGSGTRLTVV.

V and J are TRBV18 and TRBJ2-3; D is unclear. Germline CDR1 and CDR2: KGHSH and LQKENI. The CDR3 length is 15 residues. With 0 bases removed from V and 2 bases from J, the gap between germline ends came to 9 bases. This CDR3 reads CASSPPFANTDTQYF. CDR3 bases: TGTGCCAGCTCACCACCGTTCGCGAACACAGATACGCAGTATTTT.

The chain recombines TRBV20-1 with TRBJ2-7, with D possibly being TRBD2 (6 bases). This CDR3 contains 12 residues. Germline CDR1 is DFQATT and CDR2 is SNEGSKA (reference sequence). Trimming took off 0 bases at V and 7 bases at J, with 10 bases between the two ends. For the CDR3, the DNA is TGCAGTGCTAGAGATGACCGGGAGGAGCAGTACTTC. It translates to CSARDDREEQYF.

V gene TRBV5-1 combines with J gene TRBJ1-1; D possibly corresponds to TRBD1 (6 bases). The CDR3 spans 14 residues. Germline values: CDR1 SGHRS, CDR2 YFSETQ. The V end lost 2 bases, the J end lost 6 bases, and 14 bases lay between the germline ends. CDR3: CASSLAGEGAEAFF. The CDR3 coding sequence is TGCGCCAGCAGCTTAGCAGGGGAAGGGGCTGAAGCTTTCTTT.

The CDR3 sequence is CASTIGLATDTQYF. For the CDR3, the DNA is TGCGCCAGCACGATTGGACTAGCCACAGATACGCAGTATTTT. The chain employs TRBV5-1 and TRBJ2-3; TRBD2 agrees at 8 bases. The CDR3 is made up of 14 amino acids. The junction had 5 bases not matched to a gene; V was cut back by 6 bases and J by 2 bases. From germline, CDR1 is SGHRS and CDR2 YFSETQ.

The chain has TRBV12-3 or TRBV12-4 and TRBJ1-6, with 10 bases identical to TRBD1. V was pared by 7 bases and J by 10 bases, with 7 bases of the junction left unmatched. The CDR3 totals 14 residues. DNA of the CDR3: TGTGCCAGCACTTGGGGACAGGGGAACTCACCCCTCCACTTT. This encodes CASTWGQGNSPLHF.

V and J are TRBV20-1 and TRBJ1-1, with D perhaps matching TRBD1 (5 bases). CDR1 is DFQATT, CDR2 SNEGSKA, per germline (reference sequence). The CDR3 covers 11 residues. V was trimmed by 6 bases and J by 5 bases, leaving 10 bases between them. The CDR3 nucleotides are TGCAGTGCCACCAGGGCTACTGAAGCTTTCTTT. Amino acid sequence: CSATRATEAFF.

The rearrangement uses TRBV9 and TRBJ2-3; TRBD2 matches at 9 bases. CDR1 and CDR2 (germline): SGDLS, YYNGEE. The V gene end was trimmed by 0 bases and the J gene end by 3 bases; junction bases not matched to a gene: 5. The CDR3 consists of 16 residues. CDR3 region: CASSVGVSGSTDTQYF. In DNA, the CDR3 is TGTGCCAGCAGCGTAGGGGTTAGCGGGAGTACAGATACGCAGTATTTT.